The clone carrying this T cell receptor beta chain was recorded a few times. The target antigen is unknown. CDR1 is MNHEY and CDR2 is SMNVEV in the germline V gene (reference sequence). V shed 4 bases, J shed 4 bases, and the junction held 9 bases outside the gene matches. This CDR3 region has 15 residues. Sorting isolated naive CD8 T cells as CD8+CD4-CCR7+CD45RA+ events. The sample belongs to a study of molecular identifiers for immune sequencing clone quantification. Study results and limitations: Because of identical TCR molecules sharing a barcode, sizes of highly expanded clones could be underestimated.

The bulk TCR libraries were made with methods described before and with listed TCR primers. TCRdb analysed the PCR reads with MiXCR anew, one entry per CDR3 protein. The sample records about 100,000 distinct CDR3 sequences, under 40% being singletons. V gene TRBV27 combines with J gene TRBJ1-1; 7 bases align to TRBD1. Input material: naive CD8+ T cells from blood, with Jurkat cell RNA spiked in. The subset was: FACS-sorted CD8+CD4-CCR7+CD45RA+ naive T cells. This clonotype was sampled from a human donor in good health. Some libraries in this study had Jurkat cell RNA spiked in. The CDR3 DNA sequence: TGTGCCAGCAGTTCCTCAACACAGGGGCCCACTGAAGCTTTCTTT. Amino acids: CASSSSTQGPTEAFF.